This T cell receptor beta chain was documented in a study of a mutant IDH1 vaccine in newly diagnosed glioma. As for time point: week 47, end of study. Vaccination used 300 ug of mutant IDH1 20-mer peptide per dose, with topical imiquimod. Germline loops: CDR1 MNHEY, CDR2 SVGAGI. Trimming took off 2 bases at V and 4 bases at J, with 14 bases between the two ends. The CDR3 contains 15 residues. This clone was seen only a few times. Its antigen is undetermined. Profiling relied on immunoSEQ multiplex PCR, and the TCRdb table lists in-frame clones only, not all of them. The data hold fewer than 25,000 clones, with 80% to 85% observed a single time. Points from the study as a whole: Pseudoprogression apparently tracked independently of changes in top peripheral T cell clonotypes.

This TCR was recovered from a man in his forties or fifties with glioma. The sample here was PBMCs, taken from a glioma patient whose treatment included an IDH1 peptide vaccine. The rearrangement links TRBV6-5 to TRBJ1-2, with D perhaps matching TRBD1 (5 bases). The CDR3: CASSYDSSTPYGYTF. The CDR3 DNA is TGTGCCAGCAGTTACGACAGCTCAACTCCCTATGGCTACACCTTC.